The TCR beta chain under discussion was sequenced for a study of shared clonotypes between healthy human individuals. V lost 6 bases to trimming and J lost 2 bases, with 4 bases between them. Per germline, CDR1 SEHNR and CDR2 FQNEAQ (reference sequence). The CDR3 totals 12 residues. The study, taken as a whole, reports: Of the naive CD4 clonotypes, 4% to 5% were shared across a handful of donors. Inspection by rarefaction showed sorted-subset sequencing to be incomplete despite large depth. Against clonotypes common to all four donors, non-shared ones had lower generation probabilities. There were few donors, and this limited the genetic and exposure-history diversity represented.

Sequencing used immunoSEQ multiplex PCR; TCRdb keeps in-frame clones, though not all of them. The sample yields around 2.1 million clones, 95% seen once. Remarks on this clone: Its target is not known. The same CDR3 arises from other DNA sequences in this sample as well.

Sample: naive CD4+ T cells sorted from blood. Noted subset: CD45RA+ positively selected. The chain couples TRBV7-9 to TRBJ2-2; D unresolved. The TCR sequence derives from a man between 18 and 29 years old in good health. The CDR3 protein is CASSLNTGELFF. Written as DNA, the CDR3 is TGTGCCAGCAGTCTAAACACCGGGGAGCTGTTTTTT.